One T cell receptor (beta chain) is described in this entry. Its antigen is still unknown. The data were taken from a study of T cell repertoires in cytomegalovirus infection. Study as a whole: Recently described HLA-C-restricted plus well-studied HLA-B-restricted CMV epitopes were used. Matching HLA type and CMV infection were both indicated by public TCR beta signatures.

TCRdb called the reads again in MiXCR, with one record for every CDR3 protein. Of roughly 920,000 distinct CDR3 sequences listed, approximately 32% are singletons. Overall study findings and caveats: HLA-C-restricted CMV clonotypes gave the most frequent clonotype in two of eight donors. Carriage of CMV together with the relevant HLA was identifiable through cumulative public TCR beta family frequency.

This TCR came from a human donor in good health (CMV status not recorded). Some clones in this sample may be carry-over from other donors' samples. The sequencing here drew on cultured CD8+ T cells from PBMCs, taken from culture after CMV antigen stimulation.

This chain's CDR3 is CASSASSGLYNEQFF. The CDR3 DNA is TGTGCCAGCAGTGCTTCTAGCGGACTATACAATGAGCAGTTCTTC. The chain is built from TRBV6-4 and TRBJ2-1; 7 nucleotides line up with TRBD2. The CDR3 is 15 residues long. V lost 4 bases, J lost 4 bases, and 7 bases stayed unmatched. The V gene's germline CDR1 is MRHNA and CDR2 SNTAGT.